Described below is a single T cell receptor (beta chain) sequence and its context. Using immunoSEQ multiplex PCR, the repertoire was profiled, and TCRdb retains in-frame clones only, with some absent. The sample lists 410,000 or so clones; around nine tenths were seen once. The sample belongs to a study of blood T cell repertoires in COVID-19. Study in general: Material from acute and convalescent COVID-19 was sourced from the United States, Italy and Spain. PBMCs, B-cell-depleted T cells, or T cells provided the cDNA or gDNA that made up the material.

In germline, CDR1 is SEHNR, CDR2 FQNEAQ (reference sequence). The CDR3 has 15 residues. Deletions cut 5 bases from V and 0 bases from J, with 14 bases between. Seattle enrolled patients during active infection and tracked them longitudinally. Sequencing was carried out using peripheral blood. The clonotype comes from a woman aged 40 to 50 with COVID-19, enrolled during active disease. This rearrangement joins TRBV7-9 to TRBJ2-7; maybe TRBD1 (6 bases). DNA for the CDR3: TGTGCCAGCAGCCTCCGACAGGTAGACTCCTACGAGCAGTACTTC. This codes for CASSLRQVDSYEQYF. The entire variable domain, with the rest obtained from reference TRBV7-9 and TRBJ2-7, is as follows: DTGVSQNPRHKITKRGQNVTFRCDPISEHNRLYWYRQTLGQGPEFLTYFQNEAQLEKSRLLSDRFSAERPKGSFSTLEIQRTEQGDSAMYLCASSLRQVDSYEQYFGPGTRLTVT.